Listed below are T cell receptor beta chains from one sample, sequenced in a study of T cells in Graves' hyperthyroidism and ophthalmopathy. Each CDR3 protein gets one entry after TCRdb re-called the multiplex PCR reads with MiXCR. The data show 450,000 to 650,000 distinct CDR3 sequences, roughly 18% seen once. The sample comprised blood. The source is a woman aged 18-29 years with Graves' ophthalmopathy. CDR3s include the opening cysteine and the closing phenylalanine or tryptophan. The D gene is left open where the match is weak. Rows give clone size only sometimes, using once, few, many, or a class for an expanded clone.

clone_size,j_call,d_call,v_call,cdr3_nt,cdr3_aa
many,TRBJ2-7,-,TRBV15,TGTGCCACCAGCGCCGTGGGTTTGGGCGAGCAGTACTTC,CATSAVGLGEQYF
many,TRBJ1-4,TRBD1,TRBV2,TGTGCCAGCAGTCCGGGACAGGGGGCGACTAATGAAAAACTGTTTTTT,CASSPGQGATNEKLFF
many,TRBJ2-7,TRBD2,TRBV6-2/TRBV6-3,TGTGCCAGCCTAAAAACGGGACTAGCTTCAGCCTACGAGCAGTACTTC,CASLKTGLASAYEQYF
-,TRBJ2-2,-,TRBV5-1,TGCGCCAGCAGCCTTAATACGGACGGGGAGCTGTTTTTT,CASSLNTDGELFF
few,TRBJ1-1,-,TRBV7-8,TGTGCCAGCAGCTCCGGACAGGAAGCTTTCTTT,CASSSGQEAFF
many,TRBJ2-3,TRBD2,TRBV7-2,TGTGCCAGCAGCTTGGTAGCGGGAGGTGGAGATACGCAGTATTTT,CASSLVAGGGDTQYF
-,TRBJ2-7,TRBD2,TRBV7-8,TGTGCCAGCAGCTCCATGAGGGGGAGCGGGGGTTCCTACGAGCAGTACTTC,CASSSMRGSGGSYEQYF
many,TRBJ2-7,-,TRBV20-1,TGCAGTGCTCCACAGGGCTACGAGCAGTACTTC,CSAPQGYEQYF
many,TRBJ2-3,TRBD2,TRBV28,TGTGCCAGCACTACCCCCCTAGCGGGGGCCACTAGCACAGATACGCAGTATTTT,CASTTPLAGATSTDTQYF
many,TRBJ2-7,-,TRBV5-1,TGCGCCAGCAGCTTTCTGGACTTCGCCTACGAGCAGTACTTC,CASSFLDFAYEQYF
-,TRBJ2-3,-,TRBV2,TGTGCCAGCAAGGACATCCCCCAGCCGCCCGAAGATACGCAGTATTTT,CASKDIPQPPEDTQYF
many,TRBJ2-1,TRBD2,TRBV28,TGTGCCAGCCCCCCTCCAGTAGCGGGCCTCTACAATGAGCAGTTCTTC,CASPPPVAGLYNEQFF
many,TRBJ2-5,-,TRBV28,TGTGCCAGCAGTTTACGGAGACAGGTAGTCCAAGAGACCCAGTACTTC,CASSLRRQVVQETQYF
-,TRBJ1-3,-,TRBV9,TGTGCCAGCAGCGTAAGGGGAACTGGAAACACCATATATTTT,CASSVRGTGNTIYF
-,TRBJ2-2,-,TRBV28,TGTGCCAGTGTATACAGAGATTCTAACACCGGGGAGCTGTTTTTT,CASVYRDSNTGELFF
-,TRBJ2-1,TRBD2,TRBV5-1,TGCGCCAGCAGCTTGGCCCTTACTAGCGGGAGCTTCACTGAGCAGTTCTTC,CASSLALTSGSFTEQFF
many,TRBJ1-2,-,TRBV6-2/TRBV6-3,TGTGCCAGCAGTGCGACCGGGGGCTATGGCTACACCTTC,CASSATGGYGYTF
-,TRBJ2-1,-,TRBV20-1,TGCAGTGCCGCCCTAGAGGCTAGCTCCTACAGTGAGCAGTTCTTC,CSAALEASSYSEQFF
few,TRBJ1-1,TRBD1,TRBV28,TGTGCCAGCAGCGGAGGGCAGGGGGTCACTGAAGCTTTCTTT,CASSGGQGVTEAFF
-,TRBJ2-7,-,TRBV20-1,TGCAGGGGTGATTACGAGCAGTACTTC,CRGDYEQYF
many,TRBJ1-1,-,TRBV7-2,TGTGCCAGCAGTCTTAAAAAGAACACTGAAGCTTTCTTT,CASSLKKNTEAFF
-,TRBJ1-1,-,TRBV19,TGTGCCAGCTTAGGGAGAACTGAAGCTTTCTTT,CASLGRTEAFF
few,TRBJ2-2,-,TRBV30,TGTGCCTGGAGACCCGGGACATCGAACACCGGGGAGCTGTTTTTT,CAWRPGTSNTGELFF
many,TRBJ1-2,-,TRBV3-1,TGTGCCAGCAGCCAAGGGCCGGGCGGAGGCTACACCTTC,CASSQGPGGGYTF
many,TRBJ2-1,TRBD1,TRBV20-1,TGCAGTGCGAATCCCAGGGGGCTCTACAATGAGCAGTTCTTC,CSANPRGLYNEQFF
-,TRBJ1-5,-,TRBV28,TGTGCCAGCAGCATCGGGCAGGGTGGAAATCAGCCCCAGCATTTT,CASSIGQGGNQPQHF
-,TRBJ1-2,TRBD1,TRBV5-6,TGTGCCAGCAGCTTGACGACAGGGTGGAACTATGGCTACACCTTC,CASSLTTGWNYGYTF
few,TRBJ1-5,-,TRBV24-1,TGTGCCACCAGTGATTTGGTGGGATCGCCCCAGCATTTT,CATSDLVGSPQHF
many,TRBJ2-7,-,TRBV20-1,TGCAGTGCTAGAGTTTACCTCTCCTACGAGCAGTACTTC,CSARVYLSYEQYF
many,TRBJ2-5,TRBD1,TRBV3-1,TGTGCCAGCAGCCAGATGGGGACAGGGATGGTATGGGAAGAGACCCAGTACTTC,CASSQMGTGMVWEETQYF
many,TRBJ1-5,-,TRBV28,TGTGCCAGCACCCTTCTTGCTTTTAGCAATCAGCCCCAGCATTTT,CASTLLAFSNQPQHF
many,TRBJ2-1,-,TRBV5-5,TGTGCCAGCAGCTCGGACCCCTACAATGAGCAGTTCTTC,CASSSDPYNEQFF
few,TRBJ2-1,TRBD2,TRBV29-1,TGCAGCGTTGGCCCCCGACTAGCGGGAGGGGGTGAGCAGTTCTTC,CSVGPRLAGGGEQFF
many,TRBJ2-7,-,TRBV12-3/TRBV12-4,TGTGCCAGCAGCCAAGGCCGGACGGCTACGGCCGAGCAGTACTTC,CASSQGRTATAEQYF
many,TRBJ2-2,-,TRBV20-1,TGCAGTGCTAGAGATCACGGGTTGGTCGGGGAGCTGTTTTTT,CSARDHGLVGELFF
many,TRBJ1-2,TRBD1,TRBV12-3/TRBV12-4,TGTGCCAGCAGCCTACCGGGACAGGGCTACACCTTC,CASSLPGQGYTF
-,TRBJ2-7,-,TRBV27,TGTGCCAGCAGTCCTGGGACCAACTACGAGCAGTACTTC,CASSPGTNYEQYF
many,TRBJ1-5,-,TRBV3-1,TGTGCCAGCAGCCAAGTCGGGGGAAGCAATCAGCCCCAGCATTTT,CASSQVGGSNQPQHF
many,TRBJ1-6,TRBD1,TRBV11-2,TGTGCCAGCCGAAACAGGGACAGCTCCTATAATTCACCCCTCCACTTT,CASRNRDSSYNSPLHF
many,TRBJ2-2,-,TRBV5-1,TGCGCCAGCAGCTTCGCAGGCCAGACGAACACCGGGGAGCTGTTTTTT,CASSFAGQTNTGELFF
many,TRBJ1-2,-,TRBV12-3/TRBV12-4,TGTGCCAGCAGTTTTGAGACAGCCTATGGCTACACCTTC,CASSFETAYGYTF
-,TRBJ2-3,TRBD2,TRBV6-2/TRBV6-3,TGTGCCAGCAGTTACTCGGGACTAGCGGGAGGGCCTGGTACGCAGTATTTT,CASSYSGLAGGPGTQYF
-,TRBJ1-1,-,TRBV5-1,TGCGCCAGCAGCCCGGGACCTTCTCCCCCTGAAGCTTTCTTT,CASSPGPSPPEAFF
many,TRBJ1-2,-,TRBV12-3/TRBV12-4,TGTGCCAGCAGTTTAGCTGGTTCAGCTAACTATGGCTACACCTTC,CASSLAGSANYGYTF
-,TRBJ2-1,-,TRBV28,TGTGCCAGCAGGACGAACAGGGTTTCGGATGAGCAGTTCTTC,CASRTNRVSDEQFF
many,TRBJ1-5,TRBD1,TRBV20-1,TGCAGTGCTAGAGCTGTCGACAGGGGAGGGGATCAGCCCCAGCATTTT,CSARAVDRGGDQPQHF
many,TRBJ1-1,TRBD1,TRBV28,TGTGCCAGCAAGCCGACAGGGTATACTGAAGCTTTCTTT,CASKPTGYTEAFF
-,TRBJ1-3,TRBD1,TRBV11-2,TGTGCCAGCAGTCCAATACAGGGGGCGATTTCTGGAAACACCATATATTTT,CASSPIQGAISGNTIYF
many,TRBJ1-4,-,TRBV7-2,TGTGCCAGCAGCTTAGGTGGGGCAGGGTATGAAAAACTGTTTTTT,CASSLGGAGYEKLFF
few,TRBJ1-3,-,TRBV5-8,TGTGCCAGCAGCCCCAGGGCAAGTGGAAACACCATATATTTT,CASSPRASGNTIYF